This is a list of T cell receptor beta chains from one sample in a study of T cell changes during pregnancy in multiple sclerosis. Profiling relied on immunoSEQ multiplex PCR, and the TCRdb table lists in-frame clones only, not all of them. This table has 30,000 to 50,000 clones, about 91% appearing once. The sequenced sample was CD4+ T cells from peripheral blood mononuclear cells, obtained in the third trimester of pregnancy. The source of these receptors is a female donor with multiple sclerosis, enrolled in a pregnancy study. Both conserved end residues are part of each CDR3. D genes are given only for firm matches. Size is stated for part of the rows, as once, few or many counts, or as a class when the clone is expanded.

size	V	D	J	DNA	CDR3
.	TRBV30	.	TRBJ1-2	TGTGCCGACTGGCGCTATGGGAGGGGCTACACCTTC	CADWRYGRGYTF
.	TRBV27	.	TRBJ1-2	TGTGCCAATACGACAGCCGGCAACTATGGCTACACCTTC	CANTTAGNYGYTF
.	TRBV13	TRBD1	TRBJ2-7	TGTGCCAGCAGCTTCGGGACAGGGAAGAGAGGCGAGCAGTACTTC	CASSFGTGKRGEQYF
once	TRBV4-2	TRBD1	TRBJ2-7	TGTGCCAGCAGCCCGGTAGGACAGGGCTACGAGCAGTACTTC	CASSPVGQGYEQYF
.	TRBV2	TRBD1	TRBJ1-2	TGTGCCAGCAGTCGGCGGGACAGAACGTTGGCGGCCTTC	CASSRRDRTLAAF
.	TRBV6-5	TRBD1	TRBJ1-5	TGTGCCAGCAGAGAGACAGGGAATAGCAATCAGCCCCAGCATTTT	CASRETGNSNQPQHF
.	TRBV2	.	TRBJ2-2	TGTGCCAGCAGTGTTGTAGCGACCACCGGGGAGCTGTTTTTT	CASSVVATTGELFF
.	TRBV11-2	.	TRBJ2-7	TGTGCCAGCAGCCCCCACGGACAGTCGCCGGACTACGAGCAGTACTTC	CASSPHGQSPDYEQYF
.	TRBV4-3	TRBD1	TRBJ2-3	TGCGCCAGCAGCCGGGGACAGGGATGGACAGATACGCAGTATTTT	CASSRGQGWTDTQYF
.	TRBV11-2	.	TRBJ1-1	TGTGCCAGCAGCTCCCCAAACGAGGCTTTCTTT	CASSSPNEAFF
.	TRBV2	TRBD1	TRBJ1-6	TGTGCCAGCAGCAAAGCCGGGACACGGGACAGTCCCCTCCACTTT	CASSKAGTRDSPLHF
.	TRBV7-9	.	TRBJ2-2	TGTGCCAGCAGCCACCCCCTTTTCGGGAGAAACACCGGGGAGCTGTTTTTT	CASSHPLFGRNTGELFF
.	TRBV9	.	TRBJ2-3	TGTGCCAGCAGCGAGTTAGCGCCGGGGGCAGATACGCAGTATTTT	CASSELAPGADTQYF
.	TRBV5-6	TRBD2	TRBJ2-3	TGTGCCAGCAGCCCCGGGACTAGCGGGAAGATAGATACGCAGTATTTT	CASSPGTSGKIDTQYF
once	TRBV27	.	TRBJ2-7	TGTGCCAGCAGTTTATGGGCAGGGAAAACCCACGAGCAGTACTTC	CASSLWAGKTHEQYF
.	TRBV5-1	.	TRBJ2-7	TGCGCCAGCAGCTTGGGTCTAGACCGCTACGAGCAGTACTTC	CASSLGLDRYEQYF
.	TRBV5-5	.	TRBJ1-2	TGTGCCAGCAGACCCGCCGGGGGGGGCTATGGCTACACCTTC	CASRPAGGGYGYTF
.	TRBV15	TRBD2	TRBJ2-3	TGTGCCACCAGCAGAGGGGAGGGGCGTAGGGATACGCAGTATTTT	CATSRGEGRRDTQYF
.	TRBV30	TRBD1	TRBJ1-4	TGTGCCTGGCGAGGGGGCATAGCAACTAATGAAAAACTGTTTTTT	CAWRGGIATNEKLFF
.	TRBV4-3	TRBD1	TRBJ1-3	TGCGCCAGCAGCACAGGGGCTTCTGGAAACACCATATATTTT	CASSTGASGNTIYF
once	TRBV19	.	TRBJ1-1	TGTGCCAGTATGGAGGGAAGCACTGAAGCTTTCTTT	CASMEGSTEAFF
.	TRBV7-8	.	TRBJ1-2	TGTGCCAGCAGCTTAGGGGGGGGCGAAGTCTATGGCTACACCTTC	CASSLGGGEVYGYTF
.	TRBV5-1	TRBD1	TRBJ1-4	TGCGCCAGCAGCTTGTTGGGACAGGCAAATGAAAAACTGTTTTTT	CASSLLGQANEKLFF
.	TRBV7-2	TRBD1	TRBJ1-1	TGTGCCAGCAGCCTCAGACAGGGAGGCACTGAAGCTTTCTTT	CASSLRQGGTEAFF
.	TRBV10-2	.	TRBJ2-7	TGCGCCAGCAGTGCCCCCCGTAGTCCCTACGAGCAGTACTTC	CASSAPRSPYEQYF
.	TRBV18	.	TRBJ1-1	TGTGCCAGCTCATCAAGCGGGGGGACTGAAGCTTTCTTT	CASSSSGGTEAFF
.	TRBV5-4	.	TRBJ2-5	TGTGCCAGCAGCTTCGGACAGCAAGAGACCCAGTACTTC	CASSFGQQETQYF
few	TRBV4-2	.	TRBJ1-5	TGTGCCAGCAGCCGAGGAACGAGCAATCAGCCCCAGCATTTT	CASSRGTSNQPQHF
few	TRBV6-6	.	TRBJ1-2	TGTGCCAGCAGTTCCTCAGGGGACTATGGCTACACCTTC	CASSSSGDYGYTF
.	TRBV2	.	TRBJ2-5	TGTGCCAGCAGTCGGGACTCCCAAGAGACCCAGTACTTC	CASSRDSQETQYF
.	TRBV29-1	.	TRBJ1-1	TGCAGCGTTGAAGATCCGGGGAAGATGTGGGCTTTCTTT	CSVEDPGKMWAFF
once	TRBV7-9	.	TRBJ1-1	TGTGCCAGCAGCTTAGGCCCCGGGGGGAACACTGAAGCTTTCTTT	CASSLGPGGNTEAFF
.	TRBV13	TRBD2	TRBJ2-2	TGTGCCAGCAGCCAAAATCTAGCGGGAGTTAGTTACACCGGGGAGCTGTTTTTT	CASSQNLAGVSYTGELFF
.	TRBV7-8	TRBD2	TRBJ2-7	TGTGCCAGCAGCTTAGGACTAGCGGGGTCCTCCGAGCAGTACTTC	CASSLGLAGSSEQYF
.	TRBV4-2	TRBD2	TRBJ2-1	TGTGCCAGCAGCGTTAGCGGGACCTACAATGAGCAGTTCTTC	CASSVSGTYNEQFF
few	TRBV5-1	.	TRBJ1-1	TGCGCCAGCAGCTTCGGACGGGAGAACACTGAAGCTTTCTTT	CASSFGRENTEAFF
.	TRBV11-1	TRBD2	TRBJ2-7	TGTGCCAGCAGCCGTCTCCTAGCGGGGTACGAGCAGTACTTC	CASSRLLAGYEQYF
.	TRBV5-1	.	TRBJ2-7	TGCGCCAGCAGCTTGGCGGCGGGGTTCTCCTACGAGCAGTACTTC	CASSLAAGFSYEQYF
.	TRBV28	TRBD1	TRBJ1-4	TGTGCCAGCAGTTTGGTCGGGACAGATAATGAAAAACTGTTTTTT	CASSLVGTDNEKLFF
.	TRBV30	TRBD1	TRBJ2-3	TGTGCCTGGGGACAGGGTCGGGCAGATACGCAGTATTTT	CAWGQGRADTQYF
few	TRBV19	.	TRBJ1-5	TGTGCCAGTAGTAAAACAGGGCCCAATCAGCCCCAGCATTTT	CASSKTGPNQPQHF
few	TRBV10-3	TRBD1	TRBJ1-3	TGTGCCACCGGGGACAGGGTAGGAAACACCATATATTTT	CATGDRVGNTIYF
once	TRBV5-1	TRBD2	TRBJ2-1	TGCGCCAGCAGCTTAGGGACTACCTCCTACAATGAGCAGTTCTTC	CASSLGTTSYNEQFF
.	TRBV9	.	TRBJ1-2	TGTGCCAGCAGCGCACCCGACGGCAGGGGTAACTATGGCTACACCTTC	CASSAPDGRGNYGYTF
.	TRBV5-4	.	TRBJ2-5	TGTGCCAGCAGCTTGGGGACAGTCCAAGAGACCCAGTACTTC	CASSLGTVQETQYF
.	TRBV5-4	.	TRBJ2-7	TGTGCCAGCAGCTTGCAGGGGCACTACGAGCAGTACTTC	CASSLQGHYEQYF
.	TRBV30	TRBD1	TRBJ2-2	TGTGCCTCCCCGCGGGGTACAGGGGGCACCGGGGAGCTGTTTTTT	CASPRGTGGTGELFF
.	TRBV5-4	.	TRBJ2-1	TGTGCCAGCAGCCCCCTGGTAGGGGCACAGTTCTTC	CASSPLVGAQFF
.	TRBV9	.	TRBJ1-4	TGTGCCAGCAGCTCAGATCGAGGTGAAAAACTGTTTTTT	CASSSDRGEKLFF